Sequencing of this T cell receptor beta chain was carried out in a study of blood T cell repertoires in COVID-19. Per the original methods: The assay estimated nucleated cells by amplifying reference gene primers. Sequenced by immunoSEQ multiplex PCR; TCRdb stores in-frame clones only, minus some. The V and J calls and clone size come from that table; D and trimming were worked out from the DNA. The table has tens of thousands of clones, 87% seen once; the top ten hold almost 6.5%. V was shortened by 3 bases and J by 2 bases, with 10 bases between the two germline ends. CDR3 length: 15 residues. Germline CDR1 reads SGHTA; CDR2 reads FQGNSA.

Specimen: peripheral blood. The chain uses TRBV7-2 and TRBJ1-4; tentatively, D is TRBD1 (5 bases). This sequence originates from a woman between 45 and 65 years old with acute or convalescent COVID-19. The DNA for the CDR3 is TGTGCCAGCAGCTTGGTAGCAGGGACTAATGAAAAACTGTTTTTT. This gives the protein CASSLVAGTNEKLFF.